The 2 T cell receptor beta chains below come from one sample, sequenced in a study of blood T cells in healthy people across ages. The second PCR ran about 6 to 12 cycles with a sample-barcoded 5' primer and J-beta primers. TCRdb itself ran the 5' RACE reads through MiXCR, one entry per CDR3 protein. The table records 1.5 million to 2 million distinct CDR3 sequences, about 39% of them present only once. Input material: blood. The receptor set was obtained from a human donor in good health.

Note on this clonotype: One end of the junction fails to match germline, which may point to a read error. The genes are TRBV7-8 and TRBJ2-5, with 9 bases fitting TRBD2. Germline assignment: CDR1 SGHVS and CDR2 FQNEAQ. The CDR3 spans 16 residues. CDR3 coding DNA: TGTGCCGGCAGCTTATGGGATCTAGCGGGGTTTGGGACCCAGTACTTC. Encoded protein: CAGSLWDLAGFGTQYF. Filled out from reference TRBV7-8 and TRBJ2-5, the complete variable domain reads GAGVSQSPRYKVAKRGQDVALRCDPISGHVSLFWYQQALGQGPEFLTYFQNEAQLDKSGLPSDRFFAERPEGSVSTLKIQRTQQEDSAVYLCAGSLWDLAGFGTQYFGPGTRLLVL.

The chain is built from TRBV24-1 and TRBJ2-3; 7 bases map to TRBD2. This CDR3 has 16 amino acids. The trim removed 1 base at V and 6 bases at J, leaving 9 bases unmatched. Germline CDR1 is KGHDR and CDR2 is SFDVKD. The CDR3 loop is CATSDLSGDVFDTQYF. In nucleotides, the CDR3 is TGTGCCACCAGTGATTTAAGCGGGGATGTTTTCGATACGCAGTATTTT.